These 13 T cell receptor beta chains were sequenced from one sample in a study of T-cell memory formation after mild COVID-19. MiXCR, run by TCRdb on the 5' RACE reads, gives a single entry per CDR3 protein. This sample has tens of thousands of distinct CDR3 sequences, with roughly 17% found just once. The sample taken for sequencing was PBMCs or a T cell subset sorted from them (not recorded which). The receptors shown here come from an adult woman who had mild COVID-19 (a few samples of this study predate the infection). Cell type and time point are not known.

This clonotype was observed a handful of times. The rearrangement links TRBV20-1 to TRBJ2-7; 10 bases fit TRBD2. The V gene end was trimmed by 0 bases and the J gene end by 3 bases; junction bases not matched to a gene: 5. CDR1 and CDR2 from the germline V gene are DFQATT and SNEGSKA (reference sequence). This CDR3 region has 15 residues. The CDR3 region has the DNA TGCAGTGCTAGAGATCCCGGGACTAGCGTCTACGAGCAGTACTTC. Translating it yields CSARDPGTSVYEQYF.

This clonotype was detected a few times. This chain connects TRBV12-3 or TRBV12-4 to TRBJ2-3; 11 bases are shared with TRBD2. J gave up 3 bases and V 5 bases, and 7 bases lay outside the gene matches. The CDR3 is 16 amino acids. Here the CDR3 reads CASSLTSGGWTDTQYF. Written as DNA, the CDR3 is TGTGCCAGCAGTCTTACTAGCGGGGGCTGGACAGATACGCAGTATTTT.

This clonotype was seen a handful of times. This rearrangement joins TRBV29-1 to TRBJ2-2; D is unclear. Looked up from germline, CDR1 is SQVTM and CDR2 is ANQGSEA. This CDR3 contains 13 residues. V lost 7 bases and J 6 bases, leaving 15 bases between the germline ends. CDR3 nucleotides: TGCAGCGCTGCGAGGAGTGGAGCCGGGGAGCTGTTTTTT. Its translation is CSAARSGAGELFF.

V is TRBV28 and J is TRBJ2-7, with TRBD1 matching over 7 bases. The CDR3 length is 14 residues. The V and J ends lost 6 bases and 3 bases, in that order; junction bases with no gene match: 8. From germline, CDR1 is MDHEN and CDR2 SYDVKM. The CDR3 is CASSPRQGIYEQYF. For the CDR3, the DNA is TGTGCCAGCAGCCCCCGACAGGGAATCTACGAGCAGTACTTC. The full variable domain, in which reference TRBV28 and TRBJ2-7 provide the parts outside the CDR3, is DVKVTQSSRYLVKRTGEKVFLECVQDMDHENMFWYRQDPGLGLRLIYFSYDVKMKEKGDIPEGYSVSREKKERFSLILESASTNQTSMYLCASSPRQGIYEQYFGPGTRLTVT.

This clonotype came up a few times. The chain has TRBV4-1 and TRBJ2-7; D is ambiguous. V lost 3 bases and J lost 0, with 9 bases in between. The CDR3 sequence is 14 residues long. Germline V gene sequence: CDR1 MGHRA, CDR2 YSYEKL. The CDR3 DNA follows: TGCGCCAGCAGCCAGTACAGCAGCTCCTACGAGCAGTACTTC. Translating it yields CASSQYSSSYEQYF.

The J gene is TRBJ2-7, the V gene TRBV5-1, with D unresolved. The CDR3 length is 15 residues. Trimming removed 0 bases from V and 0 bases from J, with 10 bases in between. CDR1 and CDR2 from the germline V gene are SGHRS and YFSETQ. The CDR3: CASSLEVGYSYEQYF. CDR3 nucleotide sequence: TGCGCCAGCAGCTTGGAAGTGGGGTACTCCTACGAGCAGTACTTC.

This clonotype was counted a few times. The CDR3 spells CASSTGTVNKYF. In DNA, the CDR3 is TGTGCCAGTAGTACCGGGACAGTTAATAAGTATTTT. J is TRBJ2-3 and V is TRBV19; TRBD1 matches 7 bases. From germline, CDR1 is LNHDA and CDR2 SQIVND (reference sequence). The V and J ends lost 4 bases and 13 bases, in that order; junction bases with no gene match: 8. This CDR3 comprises 12 residues.

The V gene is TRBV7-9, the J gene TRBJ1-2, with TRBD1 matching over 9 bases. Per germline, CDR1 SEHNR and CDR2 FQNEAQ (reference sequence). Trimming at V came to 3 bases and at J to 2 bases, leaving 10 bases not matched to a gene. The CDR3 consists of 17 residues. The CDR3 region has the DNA TGTGCCAGCAGCTTCCGGGGGACAGGGACAGCCAACTATGGCTACACCTTC. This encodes CASSFRGTGTANYGYTF.

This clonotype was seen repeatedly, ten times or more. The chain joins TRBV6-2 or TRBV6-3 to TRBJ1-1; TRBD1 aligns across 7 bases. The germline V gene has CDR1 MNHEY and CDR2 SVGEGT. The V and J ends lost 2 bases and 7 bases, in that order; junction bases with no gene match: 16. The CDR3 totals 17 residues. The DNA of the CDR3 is TGTGCCAGCAGTTACACAGCTCATCTTTCTTCAGGGGGTGAAGCTTTCTTT. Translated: CASSYTAHLSSGGEAFF.

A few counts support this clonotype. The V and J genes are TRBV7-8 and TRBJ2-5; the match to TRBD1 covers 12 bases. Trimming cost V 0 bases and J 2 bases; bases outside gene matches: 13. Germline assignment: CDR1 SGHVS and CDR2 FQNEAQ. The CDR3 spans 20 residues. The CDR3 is CASSLAAGTGGVFFQETQYF. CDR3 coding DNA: TGTGCCAGCAGCTTAGCGGCCGGGACAGGGGGCGTTTTCTTTCAAGAGACCCAGTACTTC.

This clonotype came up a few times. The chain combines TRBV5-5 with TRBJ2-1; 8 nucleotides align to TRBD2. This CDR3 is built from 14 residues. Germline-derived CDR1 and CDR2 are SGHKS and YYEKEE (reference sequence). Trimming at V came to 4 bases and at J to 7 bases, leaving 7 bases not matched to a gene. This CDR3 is CASSPGLGGNEQFF. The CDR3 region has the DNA TGTGCCAGCAGCCCGGGACTAGGGGGGAATGAGCAGTTCTTC.

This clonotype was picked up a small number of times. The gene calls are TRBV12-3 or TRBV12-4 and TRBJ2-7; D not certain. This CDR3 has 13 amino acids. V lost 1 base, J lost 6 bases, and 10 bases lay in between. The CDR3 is CASSLGGWGEQYF. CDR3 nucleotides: TGTGCCAGCAGTTTAGGGGGTTGGGGCGAGCAGTACTTC.

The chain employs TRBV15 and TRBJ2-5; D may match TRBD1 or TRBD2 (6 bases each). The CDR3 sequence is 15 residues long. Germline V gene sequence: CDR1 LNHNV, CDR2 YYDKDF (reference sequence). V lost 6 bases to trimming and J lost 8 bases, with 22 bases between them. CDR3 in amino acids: CATRGSGAMRETQYF. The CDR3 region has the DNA TGTGCCACCAGGGGGTCGGGGGCAATGCGTGAAACCCAGTACTTC.